The 10 T cell receptor beta chains below all came from one sample that was sequenced in a study of cytomegalovirus exposure and HLA in healthy donors. The primer mix had 60 Vbeta and 13 Jbeta primers. Only in-frame clones appear in the TCRdb table, and some are missing; sequencing was by immunoSEQ multiplex PCR. The sample carries about 130,000 clones, more than 70% recorded once. Source material: PBMCs. These receptors were collected from a human donor in good health.

The gene calls are TRBV4-1 and TRBJ2-7; weak D call: TRBD1 (6 bases). This CDR3 has 16 residues. From germline, CDR1 is MGHRA and CDR2 YSYEKL. The germline V and J ends were trimmed by 4 bases and 3 bases, with 19 bases remaining between them. The DNA for the CDR3 is TGCGCCAGCAGCCCAGGGCCCTTAGGGGGTAGCTACGAGCAGTACTTC. This encodes CASSPGPLGGSYEQYF.

The chain has TRBV6-5 and TRBJ2-7; no clear D. Germline CDR1 reads MNHEY; CDR2 reads SVGAGI. V lost 6 bases to trimming and J lost 0 bases, with 9 bases between them. The CDR3 has 13 residues. CDR3 loop: CASSSQYSYEQYF. In DNA, the CDR3 is TGTGCCAGCAGCTCGCAGTACTCCTACGAGCAGTACTTC.

The V call is TRBV7-9, the J call TRBJ2-1; 8 nucleotides line up with TRBD2. Trimming took 2 bases from V and 4 from J; bases not matched to a gene: 4. The germline V gene encodes CDR1 SEHNR and CDR2 FQNEAQ (reference sequence). The CDR3 length is 15 residues. CDR3: CASSLRGGGYNEQFF. CDR3 bases: TGTGCCAGCAGCTTACGCGGCGGGGGGTACAATGAGCAGTTCTTC.

The chain is built from TRBV28 and TRBJ2-1; no firm D call. V lost 7 bases to trimming and J lost 4 bases, with 8 bases between them. Germline V gene data show CDR1 as MDHEN and CDR2 as SYDVKM. The CDR3 has 12 residues. The CDR3 nucleotides are TGTGCCAGCACTGGGCAGTACAATGAGCAGTTCTTC. Protein sequence: CASTGQYNEQFF.

This clone was detected only a few times. Here the CDR3 DNA reads TGTGCCAGCAGTAACAATCGCCAGGGGTCCCCGGCAACTAATGAAAAACTGTTTTTT. Protein product: CASSNNRQGSPATNEKLFF. The chain links TRBV9 to TRBJ1-4, with TRBD1 as a possible D gene (6 bases). Trimming cost V 5 bases and J 0 bases, with 23 bases left between them. There are 19 residues in the CDR3. Germline CDR1 SGDLS, CDR2 YYNGEE.

V and J are TRBV27 and TRBJ2-7; perhaps TRBD2 as D (7 bases). Germline V lookup: CDR1 MNHEY, CDR2 SMNVEV (reference sequence). This CDR3 has 14 amino acids. Trimming cost V 3 bases and J 3 bases, with 12 bases left between them. The CDR3 reads CASSFGGAFYEQYF. The CDR3 DNA is TGTGCCAGCAGTTTTGGGGGGGCCTTCTACGAGCAGTACTTC.

This chain uses TRBV19 with TRBJ2-1, with 12 bases lining up with TRBD2. Trimming took 2 bases from V and 2 from J; bases not matched to a gene: 4. The CDR3 sequence is 17 residues long. CDR1 is LNHDA and CDR2 is SQIVND in the germline V gene (reference sequence). The CDR3 region is CASSIQSSGGAYNEQFF. The DNA for the CDR3 is TGTGCCAGTAGTATACAATCTAGCGGGGGGGCCTACAATGAGCAGTTCTTC.

This clone was counted only a few times. V usage is TRBV6-6 and J usage is TRBJ2-1, with D perhaps matching TRBD2 (5 bases). The CDR3 has 15 residues. Germline CDR1 MNHNY, CDR2 SVGAGI (reference sequence). Trimming pared 8 bases from V and 5 bases from J, leaving 19 bases between. CDR3 nucleotides: TGTGCCAGCTTAAACACGGGGAGCCCACACAATGAGCAGTTCTTC. Its translation is CASLNTGSPHNEQFF.

The rearrangement uses TRBV7-8 and TRBJ2-6; D possibly corresponds to TRBD1 (6 bases). Germline V lookup: CDR1 SGHVS, CDR2 FQNEAQ. This CDR3 is 18 amino acids long. V was cut by 2 bases and J by 0 bases, with 14 bases left in between. The CDR3 here is CASSLSDRLSSGANVLTF. The CDR3, as DNA: TGTGCCAGCAGCTTATCGGACAGACTTAGCTCTGGGGCCAACGTCCTGACTTTC.

The genes are TRBV5-1 and TRBJ2-1, with 10 bases lining up with TRBD1. The CDR3 has 17 residues. Trimming took 0 bases from V and 12 from J; bases not matched to a gene: 15. Germline CDR1 reads SGHRS; CDR2 reads YFSETQ. CDR3 in amino acids: CASSLALNTGTGEGQFF. DNA of the CDR3: TGCGCCAGCAGCTTGGCCCTAAACACGGGGACAGGGGAGGGGCAGTTCTTC.